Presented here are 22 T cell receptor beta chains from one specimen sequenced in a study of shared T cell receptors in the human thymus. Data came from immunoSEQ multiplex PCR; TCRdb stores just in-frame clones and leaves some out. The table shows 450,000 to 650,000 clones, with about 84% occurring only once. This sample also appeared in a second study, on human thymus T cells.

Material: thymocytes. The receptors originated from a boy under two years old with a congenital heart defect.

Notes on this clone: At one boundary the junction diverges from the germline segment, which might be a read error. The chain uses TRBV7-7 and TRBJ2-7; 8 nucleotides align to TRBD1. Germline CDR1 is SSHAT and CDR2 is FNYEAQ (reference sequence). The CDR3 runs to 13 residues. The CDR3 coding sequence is TGTGCTAGCAGCTTTAGACAGGGGCACGAGCAGTACTTC. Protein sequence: CASSFRQGHEQYF.

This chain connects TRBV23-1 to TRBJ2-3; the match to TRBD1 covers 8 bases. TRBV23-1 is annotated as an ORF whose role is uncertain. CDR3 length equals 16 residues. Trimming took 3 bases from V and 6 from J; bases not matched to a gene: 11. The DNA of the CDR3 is TGCGCCAGCAGTCATTCGGGACAGGTGGTTTCCGATACGCAGTATTTT. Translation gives CASSHSGQVVSDTQYF.

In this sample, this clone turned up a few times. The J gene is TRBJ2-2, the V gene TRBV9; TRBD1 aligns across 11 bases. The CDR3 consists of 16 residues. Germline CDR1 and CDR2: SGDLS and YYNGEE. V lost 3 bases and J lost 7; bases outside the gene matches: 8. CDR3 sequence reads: CASSGPGQGENGELFF. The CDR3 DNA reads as TGTGCCAGCAGCGGTCCGGGACAGGGGGAAAACGGGGAGCTGTTTTTT.

CDR3 in amino acids: CASRDRAYEQYF. Here the CDR3 DNA reads TGTGCCAGCAGGGACAGAGCCTACGAGCAGTACTTC. The chain joins TRBV27 to TRBJ2-7; possibly TRBD1 for D (6 bases). Germline-derived CDR1 and CDR2 are MNHEY and SMNVEV (reference sequence). The CDR3 sequence is 12 residues long. Deletions cut 6 bases from V and 2 bases from J, with 8 bases between.

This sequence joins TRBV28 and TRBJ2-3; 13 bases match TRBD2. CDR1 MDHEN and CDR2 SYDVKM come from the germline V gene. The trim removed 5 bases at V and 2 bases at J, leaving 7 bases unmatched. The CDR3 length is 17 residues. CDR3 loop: CASSHPGLAGSTDTQYF. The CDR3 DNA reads TGTGCCAGCAGTCATCCGGGACTAGCGGGGTCCACAGATACGCAGTATTTT.

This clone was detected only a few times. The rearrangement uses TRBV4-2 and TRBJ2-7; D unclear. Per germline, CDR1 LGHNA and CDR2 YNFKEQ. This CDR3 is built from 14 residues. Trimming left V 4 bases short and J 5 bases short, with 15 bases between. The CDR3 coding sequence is TGTGCCAGCAGCCCTAGTCGGCTAGGCCACGAGCAGTACTTC. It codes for CASSPSRLGHEQYF.

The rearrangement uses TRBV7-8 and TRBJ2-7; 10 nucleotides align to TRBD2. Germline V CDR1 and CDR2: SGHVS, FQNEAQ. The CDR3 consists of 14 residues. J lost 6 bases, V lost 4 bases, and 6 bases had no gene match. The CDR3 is CASSSAGGPFEQYF. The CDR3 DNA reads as TGTGCCAGCAGCTCAGCGGGAGGGCCGTTCGAGCAGTACTTC.

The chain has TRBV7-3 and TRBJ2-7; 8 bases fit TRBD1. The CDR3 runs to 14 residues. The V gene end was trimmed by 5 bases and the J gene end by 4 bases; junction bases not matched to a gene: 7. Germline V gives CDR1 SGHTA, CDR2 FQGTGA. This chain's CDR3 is CASSPTGEGYEQYF. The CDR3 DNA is TGTGCCAGCAGCCCGACAGGGGAAGGATACGAGCAGTACTTC.

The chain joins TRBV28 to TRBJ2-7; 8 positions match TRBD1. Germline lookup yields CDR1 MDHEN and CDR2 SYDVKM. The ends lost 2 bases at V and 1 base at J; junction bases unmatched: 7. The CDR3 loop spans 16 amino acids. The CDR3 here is CASSLARDRPSYEQYF. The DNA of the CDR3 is TGTGCCAGCAGTTTAGCTCGGGACAGGCCGTCCTACGAGCAGTACTTC.

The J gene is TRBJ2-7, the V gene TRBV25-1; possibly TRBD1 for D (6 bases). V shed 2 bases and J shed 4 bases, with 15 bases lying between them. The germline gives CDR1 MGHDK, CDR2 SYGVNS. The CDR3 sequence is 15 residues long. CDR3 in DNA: TGTGCCAGCAGTGAAAGGGTAGGGACAAAATACGAGCAGTACTTC. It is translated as CASSERVGTKYEQYF.

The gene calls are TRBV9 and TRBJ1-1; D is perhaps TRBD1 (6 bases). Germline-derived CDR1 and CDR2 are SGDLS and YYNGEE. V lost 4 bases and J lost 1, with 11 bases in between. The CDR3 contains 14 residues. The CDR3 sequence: CASSYRDKNTEAFF. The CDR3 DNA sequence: TGTGCCAGCAGCTACCGGGACAAGAACACTGAAGCTTTCTTT.

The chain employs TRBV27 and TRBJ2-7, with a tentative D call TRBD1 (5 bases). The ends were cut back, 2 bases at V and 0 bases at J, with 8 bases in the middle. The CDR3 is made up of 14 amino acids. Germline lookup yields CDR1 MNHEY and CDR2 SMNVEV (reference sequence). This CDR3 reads CASSLEDISYEQYF. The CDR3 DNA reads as TGTGCCAGCAGTTTAGAGGACATCTCCTACGAGCAGTACTTC.

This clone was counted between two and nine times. The CDR3, as DNA: TGCAGCGTGCTCTTAGCCGAGCAGTTCTTC. Protein sequence: CSVLLAEQFF. This chain joins TRBV29-1 and TRBJ2-1; no clear D gene. This CDR3 is 10 amino acids long. The V end was cut by 6 bases, the J end by 10 bases, with 10 bases between. The germline gives CDR1 SQVTM, CDR2 ANQGSEA.

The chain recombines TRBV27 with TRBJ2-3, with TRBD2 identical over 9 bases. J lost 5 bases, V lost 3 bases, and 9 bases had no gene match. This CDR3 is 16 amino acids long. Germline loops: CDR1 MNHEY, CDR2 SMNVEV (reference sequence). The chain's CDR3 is CASSLEGLAGLDTQYF. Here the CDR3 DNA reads TGTGCCAGCAGTTTGGAGGGACTAGCCGGCTTAGATACGCAGTATTTT.

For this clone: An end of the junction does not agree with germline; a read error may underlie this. The CDR3 sequence is CTSSQFQETQYF. The CDR3 DNA is TGTACCAGCAGTCAGTTCCAAGAGACCCAGTACTTC. This chain joins TRBV6-6 and TRBJ2-5, with D uncertain. The CDR3 extends over 12 amino acids. Germline V gene lookup returns CDR1 MNHNY and CDR2 SVGAGI (reference sequence).

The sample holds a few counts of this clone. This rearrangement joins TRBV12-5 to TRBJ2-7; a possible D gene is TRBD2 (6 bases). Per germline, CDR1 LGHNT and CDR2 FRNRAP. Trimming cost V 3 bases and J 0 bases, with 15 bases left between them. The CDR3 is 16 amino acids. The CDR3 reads CASGFTPPGLSYEQYF. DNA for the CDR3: TGTGCTAGTGGTTTCACTCCCCCGGGACTCTCCTACGAGCAGTACTTC.

The CDR3 nucleotides are TGCAGCGTTGCGACTTTAGCGGGAGGGGATGAGCAGTTCTTC. It specifies CSVATLAGGDEQFF. The chain combines TRBV29-1 with TRBJ2-1, with 11 positions matching TRBD2. With 4 bases clipped from V and 8 bases from J, the junction kept 7 bases outside the gene matches. CDR1 is SQVTM and CDR2 is ANQGSEA in the germline V gene. The CDR3 has 14 amino acids.

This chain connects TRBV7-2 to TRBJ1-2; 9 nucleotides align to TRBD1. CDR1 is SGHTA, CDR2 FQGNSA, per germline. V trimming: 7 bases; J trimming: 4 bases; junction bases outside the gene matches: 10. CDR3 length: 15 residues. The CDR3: CASTSYRGQRYGYTF. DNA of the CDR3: TGTGCCAGCACCTCCTACAGGGGGCAACGCTATGGCTACACCTTC.

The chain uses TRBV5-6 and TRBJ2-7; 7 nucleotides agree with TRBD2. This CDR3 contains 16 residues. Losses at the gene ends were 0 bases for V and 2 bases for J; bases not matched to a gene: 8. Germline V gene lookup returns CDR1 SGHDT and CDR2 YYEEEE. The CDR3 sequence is CASSLAKRDGPYEQYF. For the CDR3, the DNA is TGTGCCAGCAGCTTGGCAAAGCGGGATGGCCCCTACGAGCAGTACTTC.

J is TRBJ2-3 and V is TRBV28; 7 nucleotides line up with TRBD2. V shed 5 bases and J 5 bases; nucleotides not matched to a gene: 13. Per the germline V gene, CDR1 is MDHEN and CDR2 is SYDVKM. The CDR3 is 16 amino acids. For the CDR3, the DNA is TGTGCCAGCAGTCTCGGGGGAGCGGGGCCCGGAGATACGCAGTATTTT. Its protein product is CASSLGGAGPGDTQYF.

The CDR3 nucleotides are TGTGCCAGCAGTTCCCAGGGGGCGACCGGGGAGCTGTTTTTT. Translating gives CASSSQGATGELFF. The chain recombines TRBV28 with TRBJ2-2; TRBD1 aligns across 8 bases. The trim removed 4 bases at V and 5 bases at J, leaving 3 bases unmatched. The CDR3 loop spans 14 amino acids. Germline V gives CDR1 MDHEN, CDR2 SYDVKM.

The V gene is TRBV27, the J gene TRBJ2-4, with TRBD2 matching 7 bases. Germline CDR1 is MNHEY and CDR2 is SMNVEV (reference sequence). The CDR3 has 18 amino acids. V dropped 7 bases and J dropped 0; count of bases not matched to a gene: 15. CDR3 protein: CASMSGASGTLAKNIQYF. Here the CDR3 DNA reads TGTGCCAGCATGAGCGGGGCTAGCGGAACGCTAGCCAAAAACATTCAGTACTTC.